These 23 T cell receptor beta chains came from one sample sequenced in a study of T cell responses to AZD1222 COVID-19 vaccine. Sequencing was performed with immunoSEQ multiplex PCR; in TCRdb, only in-frame clones are kept and a portion is missing. The table shows about 120,000 clones, with approximately 94% occurring only once. Material: peripheral blood, obtained 28 days after the second AZD1222 dose. The origin of the receptors is an adult who received the AZD1222 COVID-19 vaccine.

The chain has TRBV6-5 and TRBJ1-4; no firm D call. The germline CDR1 and CDR2 sequences are MNHEY and SVGAGI. The V end lost 8 bases, the J end lost 0 bases, and 10 bases lay between the germline ends. The CDR3 sequence is 14 residues long. The CDR3 nucleotides read TGTGCCAGCGGGGATGCTTCAACTAATGAAAAACTGTTTTTT. It codes for CASGDASTNEKLFF.

The gene calls are TRBV19 and TRBJ1-2; D might be TRBD1 (5 bases). Germline-derived CDR1 and CDR2 are LNHDA and SQIVND (reference sequence). The V gene lost 7 bases and the J gene lost 2 bases, with 11 bases spanning the gap. CDR3 length: 13 residues. The CDR3 region is CASMYRNNYGYTF. The CDR3 DNA reads TGTGCCAGTATGTACAGGAACAACTATGGCTACACCTTC.

This chain connects TRBV5-1 to TRBJ2-3; D may be TRBD2 (6 bases). V gave up 2 bases and J gave up 4 bases, with 17 bases separating them. The germline gives CDR1 SGHRS, CDR2 YFSETQ. The CDR3 sequence is 16 residues long. CDR3 region: CASSFSGSKEADTQYF. The CDR3 DNA reads as TGCGCCAGCAGCTTCTCCGGGAGTAAGGAGGCAGATACGCAGTATTTT.

This chain links TRBV7-9 with TRBJ2-1, with D perhaps TRBD2 (5 bases). Trimming stripped 0 bases from V and 2 bases from J, with 14 bases between. CDR3 length: 17 residues. Germline CDR1 reads SEHNR; CDR2 reads FQNEAQ (reference sequence). The CDR3 loop reads CASSLAPGSQAYNEQFF. The CDR3 DNA reads TGTGCCAGCAGCTTAGCCCCGGGGAGCCAGGCCTACAATGAGCAGTTCTTC.

The chain couples TRBV4-3 to TRBJ1-1; 9 bases match TRBD1. Looked up from germline, CDR1 is LGHNA and CDR2 is YSLEER. Trimming took 0 bases from V and 5 from J; bases not matched to a gene: 4. CDR3 length: 15 residues. The CDR3 sequence: CASSQDPDRGTEAFF. CDR3 bases: TGCGCCAGCAGCCAAGATCCCGACAGGGGGACTGAAGCTTTCTTT.

The chain is built from TRBV19 and TRBJ1-1, with D unresolved. CDR3 length equals 14 residues. Germline values: CDR1 LNHDA, CDR2 SQIVND (reference sequence). V lost 3 bases and J 4 bases, leaving 12 bases between the germline ends. The chain's CDR3 is CASSISLGSTEAFF. The CDR3 nucleotides are TGTGCCAGTAGTATCTCCCTTGGGAGCACTGAAGCTTTCTTT. The full variable domain, rest sourced from reference TRBV19 and TRBJ1-1, is DGGITQSPKYLFRKEGQNVTLSCEQNLNHDAMYWYRQDPGQGLRLIYYSQIVNDFQKGDIAEGYSVSREKKESFPLTVTSAQKNPTAFYLCASSISLGSTEAFFGQGTRLTVV.

CDR3 DNA: TGTGCCAGCTCGTCGGGCTCCTACAATGAGCAGTTCTTC. Encoded protein: CASSSGSYNEQFF. The rearrangement joins TRBV12-3 or TRBV12-4 to TRBJ2-1; unclear D gene. V lost 8 bases and J 0 bases, leaving 8 bases between the germline ends. The CDR3 has 13 residues.

This sequence joins TRBV7-2 and TRBJ2-2; D remains unclear. The CDR3 contains 15 residues. The germline V and J ends were trimmed by 4 bases and 4 bases, with 13 bases remaining between them. Germline-derived CDR1 and CDR2 are SGHTA and FQGNSA. The CDR3 loop reads CASSSPRAPTGELFF. Written as DNA, the CDR3 is TGTGCCAGCAGCTCGCCCCGGGCTCCCACCGGGGAGCTGTTTTTT.

This sequence joins TRBV9 and TRBJ2-3; 8 positions agree with TRBD2. CDR1 is SGDLS and CDR2 is YYNGEE in the germline V gene. The CDR3 loop spans 15 amino acids. The V gene end was trimmed by 0 bases and the J gene end by 1 base; junction bases not matched to a gene: 1. For the CDR3, the DNA is TGTGCCAGCAGCGTAGCGGGAGGGGGCACAGATACGCAGTATTTT. It encodes CASSVAGGGTDTQYF.

The rearrangement links TRBV19 to TRBJ2-2; no clear D. Germline CDR1 and CDR2: LNHDA and SQIVND (reference sequence). CDR3 length: 17 amino acids. Trimming left V 7 bases short and J 7 bases short, with 25 bases between. The DNA for the CDR3 is TGTGCCAGTAAGGGTAGACGACACTCTGGTGTGGGCGGGGAGCTGTTTTTT. Amino acid sequence: CASKGRRHSGVGGELFF.

V is TRBV7-2 and J is TRBJ2-3; the D is unclear. The CDR3 has 15 residues. V gave up 3 bases and J gave up 6 bases, with 16 bases separating them. Looked up from germline, CDR1 is SGHTA and CDR2 is FQGNSA. The DNA of the CDR3 is TGTGCCAGCAGCTTTCCTACTATACGTCTTGATACGCAGTATTTT. Its protein is CASSFPTIRLDTQYF.

The chain combines TRBV5-1 with TRBJ2-5; a weak D match, TRBD2 (6 bases). Per germline, CDR1 SGHRS and CDR2 YFSETQ. With 0 bases removed from V and 6 bases from J, the gap between germline ends came to 12 bases. The CDR3 has 14 residues. Written as DNA, the CDR3 is TGCGCCAGCAGCTTGGAGACCCGGGGGAAGACCCAGTACTTC. This encodes CASSLETRGKTQYF.

The V and J genes are TRBV30 and TRBJ1-4, with 8 bases that match TRBD1. The V gene end was trimmed by 0 bases and the J gene end by 0 bases; junction bases not matched to a gene: 9. Germline V gives CDR1 GTSNPN, CDR2 SVGIG (reference sequence). CDR3 length equals 18 residues. For the CDR3, the DNA is TGTGCCTGGAGTGTCCGACAGGGGCCTAACGCAACTAATGAAAAACTGTTTTTT. Its translation is CAWSVRQGPNATNEKLFF.

This sequence joins TRBV7-2 and TRBJ1-1; TRBD1 matches 7 bases. The CDR3 consists of 14 residues. V was clipped by 3 bases and J by 5 bases; unmatched bases: 6. Germline V gene data show CDR1 as SGHTA and CDR2 as FQGNSA. Here the CDR3 reads CASSFDRVRTEAFF. The DNA of the CDR3 is TGTGCCAGCAGCTTCGACAGGGTTAGGACTGAAGCTTTCTTT.

The chain carries TRBV5-1 and TRBJ2-5; tentative D call: TRBD2 (5 bases). V gave up 4 bases and J gave up 2 bases, with 9 bases separating them. Germline V CDR1 and CDR2: SGHRS, YFSETQ. The CDR3 covers 13 residues. CDR3 DNA: TGCGCCAGCAGCGGAGCGGCTCAAGAGACCCAGTACTTC. Translating gives CASSGAAQETQYF.

This chain links TRBV7-9 with TRBJ1-1, with no clear D. V shed 6 bases and J shed 7 bases, with 15 bases lying between them. From germline, CDR1 is SEHNR and CDR2 FQNEAQ (reference sequence). This CDR3 region has 13 residues. CDR3 DNA: TGTGCCAGCAGGCCCCCAAATCAAGGTGAAGCTTTCTTT. It translates to CASRPPNQGEAFF.

The rearrangement links TRBV5-1 to TRBJ2-5, with TRBD1 matching over 8 bases. The CDR3 covers 14 residues. CDR1 is SGHRS and CDR2 is YFSETQ in the germline V gene. The junction had 4 bases not matched to a gene; V was cut back by 3 bases and J by 3 bases. CDR3 in amino acids: CASSWGTGEETQYF. Here the CDR3 DNA reads TGCGCCAGCAGCTGGGGGACAGGCGAAGAGACCCAGTACTTC.

Details on this clone: Compared with germline, one end of the junction differs, possibly owing to a read error. The chain combines TRBV5-3 with TRBJ1-5, with 8 bases identical to TRBD1. TRBV5-3 is treated as an ORF (open reading frame) with a function not yet certain. There are 12 residues in the CDR3. The CDR3 protein is CARSLGQGPPHF. The CDR3 DNA reads as TGTGCCAGAAGCTTAGGACAGGGACCCCCGCATTTT.

V is TRBV12-2 and J is TRBJ1-2; TRBD1, the table's D call, lacks a check against the DNA. TRBV12-2 is a pseudogene segment. This CDR3 spans 17 amino acids. CDR3 loop: CASRLPTCAPANYGYTF. In nucleotides, the CDR3 is TGTGCAAGTCGCCTACCGACATGCGCCCCAGCTAACTATGGCTACACCTTC.

The rearrangement links TRBV19 to TRBJ1-5; the D is unclear. Germline V gene sequence: CDR1 LNHDA, CDR2 SQIVND (reference sequence). This CDR3 is built from 16 residues. V was shortened by 2 bases and J by 4 bases, with 15 bases between the two germline ends. The CDR3 loop is CASSIKFIRENQPQHF. In nucleotides, the CDR3 is TGTGCCAGTAGTATAAAGTTTATTAGGGAAAATCAGCCCCAGCATTTT.

The gene calls are TRBV27 and TRBJ2-7; a possible D gene is TRBD2 (5 bases). Trimming left V 6 bases short and J 6 bases short, with 12 bases between. The CDR3 is 12 residues long. Germline CDR1 reads MNHEY; CDR2 reads SMNVEV (reference sequence). The CDR3 DNA is TGTGCCAGCAGCCAAGGCGGGCTCGAGCAGTACTTC. Amino acids: CASSQGGLEQYF.

The chain employs TRBV11-2 and TRBJ1-2; 7 bases fit TRBD1. The germline CDR1 and CDR2 sequences are SGHAT and FQNNGV. The V gene end was trimmed by 0 bases and the J gene end by 14 bases; junction bases not matched to a gene: 9. The CDR3 is 13 residues long. The CDR3: CASSLEGQVGWTF. As DNA, the CDR3 is TGTGCCAGCAGCTTAGAAGGACAGGTGGGCTGGACCTTC.

The rearrangement links TRBV7-2 to TRBJ1-5; D unresolved. CDR1 is SGHTA, CDR2 FQGNSA, per germline. The CDR3 sequence is 14 residues long. Trimming took 1 base from V and 4 from J, leaving 8 bases between them. The DNA of the CDR3 is TGTGCCAGCAGCTTAGTTAGGGATAATCAGCCCCAGCATTTT. Its protein product is CASSLVRDNQPQHF.